These T cell receptor beta chains were read from a single sample in a study of T cell responses to AZD1222 COVID-19 vaccine. Clones were sequenced by immunoSEQ multiplex PCR, and TCRdb holds only the in-frame ones, with some missing. Among some 150,000 clones listed, around 83% were seen once. The sample in question was peripheral blood, obtained on day 0 of MenACWY control vaccination. The receptors come from an adult in good health. Both conserved end residues are part of each CDR3. The D gene is left open where the match is weak. Rows may omit the clone size; those that give it use once, few, many or a size class.

clone_size,j_call,v_call,d_call,cdr3_aa,cdr3_nt
-,TRBJ1-1,TRBV5-6,-,CASSLVGALNTEAFF,TGTGCCAGCAGCTTGGTCGGGGCCTTGAACACTGAAGCTTTCTTT
-,TRBJ1-1,TRBV12-3/TRBV12-4,-,CASLSGLNTEAFF,TGTGCCAGCCTTTCAGGGCTAAACACTGAAGCTTTCTTT
-,TRBJ1-4,TRBV5-6,TRBD1,CASSFGQGTNEKLFF,TGTGCCAGCAGCTTCGGACAGGGCACTAATGAAAAACTGTTTTTT
-,TRBJ2-3,TRBV27,TRBD2,CASSSTWDYRSTQYF,TGTGCCAGCAGTTCTACCTGGGACTACAGGAGTACGCAGTATTTT
-,TRBJ1-5,TRBV5-1,-,CASSPTDPNQPQHF,TGCGCCAGCAGTCCGACAGACCCCAATCAGCCCCAGCATTTT
-,TRBJ1-1,TRBV7-8,-,CASILQAGRGMNTEAFF,TGTGCCAGCATCCTACAGGCAGGGAGGGGCATGAACACTGAAGCTTTCTTT
-,TRBJ1-2,TRBV18,-,CASSPSPLLGGYTF,TGTGCCAGCTCACCAAGCCCCTTACTGGGCGGCTACACCTTC
-,TRBJ2-2,TRBV6-5,-,CASSYLGELFF,TGTGCCAGCAGTTACCTCGGGGAGCTGTTTTTT
-,TRBJ2-3,TRBV20-1,-,CSASLRTDTQYF,TGCAGTGCTAGTCTTCGCACAGATACGCAGTATTTT
-,TRBJ1-1,TRBV5-6,-,CASSLETGRINTEAFF,TGTGCCAGCAGCTTGGAGACAGGAAGGATTAACACTGAAGCTTTCTTT
-,TRBJ1-2,TRBV4-1,-,CASSQDYGIRDYGYTF,TGCGCCAGCAGCCAAGATTATGGGATTAGGGACTATGGCTACACCTTC
-,TRBJ1-4,TRBV11-2,-,CASSLTRVSTNEKLFF,TGTGCCAGCAGCTTAACCAGGGTGTCAACTAATGAAAAACTGTTTTTT
-,TRBJ1-4,TRBV2,-,CASRARRDGLGMNNEKLFF,TGTGCCAGCAGGGCCCGAAGGGACGGCCTCGGCATGAATAATGAAAAACTGTTTTTT
once,TRBJ1-2,TRBV10-3,-,CAISARDGLYGYTF,TGTGCCATCAGTGCCCGGGACGGACTCTATGGCTACACCTTC
-,TRBJ1-1,TRBV19,TRBD1,CASSIPGGGAEAFF,TGTGCCAGTAGTATCCCAGGGGGCGGCGCTGAAGCTTTCTTT
-,TRBJ1-1,TRBV28,-,CASSYPGRDTEAFF,TGTGCCAGCAGTTACCCAGGGAGGGACACTGAAGCTTTCTTT
-,TRBJ2-7,TRBV7-8,-,CASSFTGFYEQYF,TGTGCCAGCAGCTTCACAGGGTTTTACGAGCAGTACTTC
-,TRBJ2-1,TRBV29-1,TRBD2,CSVLLLAGGIEQFF,TGCAGCGTTCTACTGCTAGCGGGGGGGATTGAGCAGTTCTTC
-,TRBJ2-1,TRBV7-2,TRBD2,CASSLQTSGFNEQFF,TGTGCCAGCAGCTTACAGACTAGCGGTTTTAATGAGCAGTTCTTC
-,TRBJ2-3,TRBV12-3/TRBV12-4,-,CASSVGDTQYF,TGTGCCAGCAGTGTAGGGGATACGCAGTATTTT
-,TRBJ2-3,TRBV6-5,TRBD2,CATGGLAPTDTQYF,TGTGCCACGGGGGGGCTAGCGCCCACAGATACGCAGTATTTT
-,TRBJ2-1,TRBV7-9,TRBD1,CASSLGKFAGQGYNEQFF,TGTGCCAGCAGCTTAGGGAAATTCGCGGGACAGGGATACAATGAGCAGTTCTTC
-,TRBJ1-5,TRBV30,-,CAASKGGGNQPQHF,TGTGCCGCGAGCAAGGGGGGAGGCAATCAGCCCCAGCATTTT
-,TRBJ1-3,TRBV5-1,-,CASSTSSGNTIYF,TGCGCCAGCAGCACGAGCTCTGGAAACACCATATATTTT
once,TRBJ2-1,TRBV30,TRBD1,CAWSTGQGDNEQFF,TGTGCCTGGAGTACGGGACAGGGCGACAATGAGCAGTTCTTC
-,TRBJ2-2,TRBV6-2/TRBV6-3,-,CASSSPGVANTGELFF,TGTGCCAGCAGTTCCCCGGGGGTAGCGAACACCGGGGAGCTGTTTTTT
few,TRBJ1-2,TRBV18,-,CASSPPEAGSNYGYTF,TGTGCCAGCTCACCACCGGAGGCCGGATCTAACTATGGCTACACCTTC
-,TRBJ1-5,TRBV4-1,-,CASSQFLTDNQPQHF,TGCGCCAGCAGCCAATTTCTGACAGACAATCAGCCCCAGCATTTT
few,TRBJ2-7,TRBV27,-,CASSDRSYEQYF,TGTGCCAGCAGTGACAGGTCCTACGAGCAGTACTTC
-,TRBJ1-5,TRBV6-5,TRBD1,CATQGDSNQPQHF,TGTGCCACACAGGGGGATAGCAATCAGCCCCAGCATTTT
-,TRBJ2-7,TRBV27,TRBD2,CASSRTSGFYEQYF,TGTGCCAGCAGTCGGACTAGCGGGTTCTACGAGCAGTACTTC
-,TRBJ1-5,TRBV6-5,-,CASSRGGDNQPQHF,TGTGCCAGCAGCCGAGGCGGTGACAATCAGCCCCAGCATTTT
-,TRBJ2-2,TRBV11-2,-,CASRPVYANTGELFF,TGTGCCAGCAGGCCTGTCTACGCGAACACCGGGGAGCTGTTTTTT
few,TRBJ2-2,TRBV5-5,-,CASSPAGTLGISGELFF,TGTGCCAGCAGCCCCGCCGGGACCCTGGGCATTAGCGGGGAGCTGTTTTTT
-,TRBJ1-1,TRBV10-1,-,CASSEDGRADEAFF,TGCGCCAGCAGTGAGGACGGGCGGGCGGATGAAGCTTTCTTT
-,TRBJ2-3,TRBV27,-,CASRVRPDTQYF,TGTGCCAGCAGGGTTAGGCCAGATACGCAGTATTTT
-,TRBJ1-2,TRBV28,-,CASRPTATYGYTF,TGTGCCAGCAGGCCTACTGCAACCTATGGCTACACCTTC
-,TRBJ1-1,TRBV24-1,TRBD1,CATSDVDRLRQGGGNTEAFF,TGTGCCACCAGTGATGTCGACCGCCTCAGACAGGGCGGGGGTAACACTGAAGCTTTCTTT
-,TRBJ2-1,TRBV3-1/TRBV3-2,TRBD1,CASSQDYRGYNEQFF,TGTGCCAGCAGCCAAGATTACAGGGGGTACAATGAGCAGTTCTTC
-,TRBJ1-5,TRBV19,-,CASTLANQPQHF,TGTGCCAGTACCCTCGCCAACCAGCCCCAGCATTTT
-,TRBJ1-5,TRBV5-6,-,CASSLMGWDNQPQHF,TGTGCCAGCAGCTTGATGGGGTGGGACAATCAGCCCCAGCATTTT
-,TRBJ1-2,TRBV4-1,-,CASSPQGNFQLTGYTF,TGCGCCAGCAGCCCACAGGGTAACTTCCAACTGACAGGCTACACCTTC
-,TRBJ2-3,TRBV2,-,CASSGGLTDTQYF,TGTGCCAGCAGTGGGGGTTTGACAGATACGCAGTATTTT
-,TRBJ1-1,TRBV4-2,-,CASSQDRQLAGTEAFF,TGTGCCAGCAGCCAAGATAGACAGCTGGCGGGCACTGAAGCTTTCTTT
-,TRBJ1-2,TRBV24-1,-,CATSGLDSRTNGYTF,TGTGCCACCAGTGGCCTGGACAGCCGAACTAATGGCTACACCTTC
-,TRBJ2-7,TRBV6-5,TRBD2,CASKTYPSGGYEQYF,TGTGCCAGCAAAACGTATCCTAGCGGGGGTTACGAGCAGTACTTC
-,TRBJ1-3,TRBV30,-,CAWSGQQTSGNTIYF,TGTGCCTGGAGTGGACAGCAAACCTCTGGAAACACCATATATTTT
once,TRBJ2-3,TRBV5-1,-,CASRPEVGDGTQYF,TGCGCCAGCAGGCCTGAGGTTGGGGATGGTACGCAGTATTTT
-,TRBJ2-1,TRBV7-9,-,CASSFSGRCIF,TGTGCCAGCAGCTTTTCCGGGAGATGTATCTTC
-,TRBJ1-2,TRBV9,-,CASPWGGAITGYTF,TGTGCCAGCCCCTGGGGGGGGGCGATTACTGGCTACACCTTC